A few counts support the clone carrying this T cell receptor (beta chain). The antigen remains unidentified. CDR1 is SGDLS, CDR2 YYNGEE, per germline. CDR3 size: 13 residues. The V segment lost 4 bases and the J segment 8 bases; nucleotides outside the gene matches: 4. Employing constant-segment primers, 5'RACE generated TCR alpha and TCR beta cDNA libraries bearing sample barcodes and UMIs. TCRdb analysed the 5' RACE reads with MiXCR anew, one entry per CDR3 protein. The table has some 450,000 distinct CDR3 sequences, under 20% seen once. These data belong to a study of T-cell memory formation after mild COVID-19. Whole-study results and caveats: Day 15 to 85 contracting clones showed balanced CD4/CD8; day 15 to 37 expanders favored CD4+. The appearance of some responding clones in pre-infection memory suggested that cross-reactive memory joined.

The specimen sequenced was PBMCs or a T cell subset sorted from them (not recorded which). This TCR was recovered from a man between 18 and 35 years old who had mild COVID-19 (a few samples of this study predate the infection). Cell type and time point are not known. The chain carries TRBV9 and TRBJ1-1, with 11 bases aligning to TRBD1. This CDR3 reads CASSSGQGEEAFF. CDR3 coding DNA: TGTGCCAGCAGCTCGGGACAGGGGGAAGAAGCTTTCTTT.